This T cell receptor beta chain was documented in a study of T-cell reconstitution after alpha-beta-depleted transplantation in children. The CDR3 consists of 12 residues. CDR1 and CDR2 (germline): SGHTA, FQGNSA. The germline V and J ends were trimmed by 6 bases and 8 bases, with 12 bases remaining between them. Note on this clonotype: Its antigen is unknown.

Study conclusions and caveats: Newly made T cells mostly supplied T-cell counts and diversity one year after transplant.

Library preparation (for TCRbeta) was performed with unique molecular identifiers. TCRdb re-called the PCR reads through MiXCR, storing one row per CDR3 protein. The sample has a few hundred thousand distinct CDR3 sequences, roughly 30% seen once; the top ten hold about 35%. The starting material was PBMCs, obtained before TCRalphabeta/CD19-depleted stem cell transplant. The chain couples TRBV7-2 to TRBJ2-3; weak D call: TRBD2 (6 bases). The receptor was derived from a boy less than two years old with Wiskott-Aldrich syndrome, due to receive a stem cell transplant. CDR3 coding DNA: TGTGCCAGCAGTTCCGGGACTTCTACGCAGTATTTT. This translates into CASSSGTSTQYF.